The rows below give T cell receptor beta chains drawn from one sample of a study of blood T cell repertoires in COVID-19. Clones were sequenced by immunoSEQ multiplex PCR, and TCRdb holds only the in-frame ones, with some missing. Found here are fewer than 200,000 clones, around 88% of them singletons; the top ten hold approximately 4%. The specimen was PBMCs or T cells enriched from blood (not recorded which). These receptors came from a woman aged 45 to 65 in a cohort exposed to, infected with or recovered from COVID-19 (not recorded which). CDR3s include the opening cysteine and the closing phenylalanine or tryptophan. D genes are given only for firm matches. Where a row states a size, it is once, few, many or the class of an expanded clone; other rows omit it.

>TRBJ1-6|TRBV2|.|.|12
TGTGCCAGCAGCCTCACGGAGACGCCCCTCCACTTT
CASSLTETPLHF
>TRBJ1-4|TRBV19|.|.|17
TGTGCCAGTAGTATAGGGGCCAGGCCAGCAACTAATGAAAAACTGTTTTTT
CASSIGARPATNEKLFF
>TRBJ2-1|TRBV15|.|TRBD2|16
TGTGCCACCAGCAGAGATGTTAGCGGGCTTTACAATGAGCAGTTCTTC
CATSRDVSGLYNEQFF
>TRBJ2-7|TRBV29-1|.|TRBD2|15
TGCAGCGTTGCACAGGGACTAGCGAGGACCGGCGAGCAGTACTTC
CSVAQGLARTGEQYF
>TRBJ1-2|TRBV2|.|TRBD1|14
TGTGCCAGCACCAAAAGGGACAGGGAGGGTGGCTACACCTTC
CASTKRDREGGYTF
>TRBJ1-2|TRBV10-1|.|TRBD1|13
TGCGCCAGCAGCCCCGACAGGGTGAAAGGCTACACCTTC
CASSPDRVKGYTF
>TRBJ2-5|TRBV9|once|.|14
TGTGCCAGCAGCGTAGTCGGGGACCAAGAGACCCAGTACTTC
CASSVVGDQETQYF
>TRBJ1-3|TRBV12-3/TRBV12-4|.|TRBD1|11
TGTGCCAGCAGCCTTTGGGACAGGGTTAATTTT
CASSLWDRVNF
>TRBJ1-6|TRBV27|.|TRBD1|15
TGTGCCAGCAGTTTCTCCGGGACAGGCCTTTCTTCCCTCCACTTT
CASSFSGTGLSSLHF
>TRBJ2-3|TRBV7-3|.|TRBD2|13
TGTGCCAGCAGCTTTAGCGGGGAAGATACGCAGTATTTT
CASSFSGEDTQYF
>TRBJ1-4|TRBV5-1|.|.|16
TGCGCCAGCAGCGACGATCTCGGGGGGGTTAATGAAAAACTGTTTTTT
CASSDDLGGVNEKLFF
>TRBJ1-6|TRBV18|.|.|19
TGTGCCAGCTCACCCGACGTCGGGAAATTGAGCTCCTATAATTCACCCCTCCACTTT
CASSPDVGKLSSYNSPLHF
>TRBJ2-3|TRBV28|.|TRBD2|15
TGTGCCAGCAGTTTTGGGGGAGGGGAGACAGATACGCAGTATTTT
CASSFGGGETDTQYF
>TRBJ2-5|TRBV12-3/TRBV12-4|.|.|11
TGTGCCAGCAGTTCCTTAGAGACCCAGTACTTC
CASSSLETQYF
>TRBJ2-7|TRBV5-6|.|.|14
TGTGCCAGCAGCTTAAGCGGTGGGAACTACGAGCAGTACTTC
CASSLSGGNYEQYF
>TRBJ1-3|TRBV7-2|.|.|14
TGTGCCAGCAGCTATTCACCGGGTCAGGGAACCATATATTTT
CASSYSPGQGTIYF
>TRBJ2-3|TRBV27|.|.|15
TGTGCCAGCAGTCTCGGCAGGGGCCCCAAAGATACGCAGTATTTT
CASSLGRGPKDTQYF
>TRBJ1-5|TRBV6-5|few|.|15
TGTGCCAGCAGTTCCGACACCAGAGAAAATCAGCCCCAGCATTTT
CASSSDTRENQPQHF
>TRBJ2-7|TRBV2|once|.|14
TGTGCCAGCAGTACCGGGAGACAGTTCTACGAGCAGTACTTC
CASSTGRQFYEQYF
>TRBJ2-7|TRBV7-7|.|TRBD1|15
TGTGCTAGCAGCCAAGGGGACAGGGCCTATTACGAGCAGTACTTC
CASSQGDRAYYEQYF
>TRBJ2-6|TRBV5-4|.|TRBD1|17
TGTGCCAGCAGCCCTGGACAGGGGGCGGGAGGGGCCAACGTCCTGACTTTC
CASSPGQGAGGANVLTF
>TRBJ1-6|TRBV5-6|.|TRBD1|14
TGTGCCAGCCTACAGGGGGCGCGGAATTCACCCCTCCACTTT
CASLQGARNSPLHF
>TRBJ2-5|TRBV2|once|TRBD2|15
TGTGCCAGCTCTGGGTCTAGCGGATACCAAGAGACCCAGTACTTC
CASSGSSGYQETQYF
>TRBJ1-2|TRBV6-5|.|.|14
TGTGCCAGCAGTCTACAGGGTTTCGACTATGGCTACACCTTC
CASSLQGFDYGYTF
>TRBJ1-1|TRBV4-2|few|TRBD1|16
TGTGCCAGCAGCCAACCCCCGGGACAGCTGAACACTGAAGCTTTCTTT
CASSQPPGQLNTEAFF
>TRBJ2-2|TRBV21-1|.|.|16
TGTGCCAGCAGCACGTGGACAGGGGTCAACACCGGGGAGCTGTTTTTT
CASSTWTGVNTGELFF
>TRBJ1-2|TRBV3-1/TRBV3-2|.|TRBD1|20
TGTGCCAGCAGCCAAGCTCGGGCCGGGGACAGGGGGCTCGGTCTCTATGGCTACACCTTC
CASSQARAGDRGLGLYGYTF
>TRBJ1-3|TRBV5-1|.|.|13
TGCGCCAGCTACACAGGGAACCGCAACACCATATATTTT
CASYTGNRNTIYF
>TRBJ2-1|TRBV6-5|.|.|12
TGTGCCAGCAGTTACGGGCAGAATGAGCAGTTCTTC
CASSYGQNEQFF
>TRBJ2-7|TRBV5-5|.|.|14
TGTGCCAGCAGCAGAGACAGGGAGGAGGACGAGCAGTACTTC
CASSRDREEDEQYF
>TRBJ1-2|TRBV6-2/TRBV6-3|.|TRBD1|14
TGTGCCAGCAGTTCCCGGACAGGGGGGTATGGCTACACCTTC
CASSSRTGGYGYTF
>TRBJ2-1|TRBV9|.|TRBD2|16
TGTGCCAGCAGCGTAGTGAGTGGGCGGGGGTACAATGAGCAGTTCTTC
CASSVVSGRGYNEQFF
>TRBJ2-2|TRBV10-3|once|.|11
TGTGCCATCAGTAGCCCCGGGGAGCTGTTTTTT
CAISSPGELFF
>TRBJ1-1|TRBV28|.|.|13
TGTGCCAGCAGTCCCGGAGGGAACACTGAAGCTTTCTTT
CASSPGGNTEAFF
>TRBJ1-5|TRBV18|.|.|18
TGTGCCAGCTCACCAGGGGACACGGGGCCTTATAGCAATCAGCCCCAGCATTTT
CASSPGDTGPYSNQPQHF
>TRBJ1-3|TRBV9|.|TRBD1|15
TGTGCCAGCAGCGTTGGGACAGGGGAAGGAAACACCATATATTTT
CASSVGTGEGNTIYF
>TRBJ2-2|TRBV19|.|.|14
TGTGCCAGTAGTTGGGCAGGGAACACCGGGGAGCTGTTTTTT
CASSWAGNTGELFF
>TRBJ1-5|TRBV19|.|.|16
TGTGCCAGTAGTATAGTCCTAGGACTGGCCGGGCAGCCCCAGCATTTT
CASSIVLGLAGQPQHF
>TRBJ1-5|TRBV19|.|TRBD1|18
TGTGCCAGTAGGAGCACAGGGGGTACGGGTACGGGCAATCAGCCCCAGCATTTT
CASRSTGGTGTGNQPQHF